This T cell receptor beta chain derives from a study of cytomegalovirus exposure and HLA in healthy donors. Study observations and caveats: Presence/absence analyses supposed approximately even sequencing depth among donors.

The PCR had 60 Vbeta and 13 Jbeta primers. The method was immunoSEQ multiplex PCR; TCRdb's version includes in-frame clones alone and lacks a portion of them. The sample lists 150,000 to 200,000 clones, approximately 70% seen once, with less than 2% in the top ten. Details on this clone: Its antigen is not identified.

This CDR3 is built from 18 residues. V was shortened by 5 bases and J by 1 base, with 21 bases between the two germline ends. Germline lookup yields CDR1 SEHNR and CDR2 FQNEAQ (reference sequence). The genes are TRBV7-9 and TRBJ2-1; D is perhaps TRBD2 (5 bases). The receptor comes from a woman aged 30 to 39 in good health and CMV-seronegative. The sample consisted of PBMCs. The CDR3 loop reads CASSPGSEMGFSYNEQFF. The CDR3 region has the DNA TGTGCCAGCAGCCCCGGTAGCGAGATGGGATTTTCCTACAATGAGCAGTTCTTC.